A single sample is the source of the 24 T cell receptor beta chains below, sequenced in a study of cytomegalovirus exposure and HLA in healthy donors. Primers included in the PCR were 60 Vbeta and 13 Jbeta primers. The protocol was immunoSEQ multiplex PCR, while the TCRdb copy is restricted to in-frame clones and leaves out a portion. Altogether roughly 200,000 clones are present, around 80% being singletons, with the ten largest covering approximately 4.4%. Material for sequencing was PBMCs. The receptor source for this set is a woman in her twenties or thirties in good health and CMV-seropositive.

The V gene is TRBV10-3, the J gene TRBJ2-1; unclear D gene. Germline CDR1 reads ENHRY; CDR2 reads SYGVKD. The CDR3 is 13 residues long. V gave up 4 bases and J gave up 5 bases, with 9 bases separating them. The CDR3 here is CAISGNGDNEQFF. The CDR3 DNA is TGTGCCATCAGTGGAAACGGAGACAATGAGCAGTTCTTC.

The rearrangement uses TRBV11-2 and TRBJ2-7, with 7 bases matching TRBD1. Germline assignment: CDR1 SGHAT and CDR2 FQNNGV. The CDR3 length is 15 residues. J gave up 3 bases and V 4 bases, and 9 bases lay outside the gene matches. CDR3 protein: CASSSIQGPYYEQYF. CDR3 nucleotides: TGTGCCAGCAGCTCGATACAGGGGCCCTACTACGAGCAGTACTTC. Full variable domain (remainder filled in from reference TRBV11-2 and TRBJ2-7): EAGVAQSPRYKIIEKRQSVAFWCNPISGHATLYWYQQILGQGPKLLIQFQNNGVVDDSQLPKDRFSAERLKGVDSTLKIQPAKLEDSAVYLCASSSIQGPYYEQYFGPGTRLTVT.

This clone was detected only a few times. The V gene is TRBV25-1, the J gene TRBJ2-1; TRBD1 matches 11 bases. The germline V gene has CDR1 MGHDK and CDR2 SYGVNS. V lost 7 bases and J lost 4; bases outside the gene matches: 3. The CDR3 has 14 residues. In nucleotides, the CDR3 is TGTGCCAGCACCGGGACAGGGGGTTACAATGAGCAGTTCTTC. Protein sequence: CASTGTGGYNEQFF.

This chain uses TRBV29-1 with TRBJ2-1; no clear D. Germline assignment: CDR1 SQVTM and CDR2 ANQGSEA. V gave up 8 bases and J gave up 8 bases, with 10 bases separating them. The CDR3 runs 10 residues. CDR3 in amino acids: CSTLSDEQFF. The CDR3 nucleotides are TGCAGCACCCTTAGTGATGAGCAGTTCTTC.

Comment on this clone: The sample contains more than one DNA sequence encoding this CDR3. The chain combines TRBV9 with TRBJ1-4; no clear D. Germline CDR1 reads SGDLS; CDR2 reads YYNGEE. This CDR3 region has 14 residues. Trimming took 0 bases from V and 4 from J, leaving 7 bases between them. The CDR3 sequence is CASSVGGLNEKLFF. CDR3 coding DNA: TGTGCCAGCAGCGTAGGTGGCCTTAATGAAAAACTGTTTTTT.

This chain links TRBV27 with TRBJ2-7, with 10 bases that match TRBD1. This CDR3 contains 14 residues. V was clipped by 5 bases and J by 7 bases; unmatched bases: 8. Germline CDR1 and CDR2: MNHEY and SMNVEV (reference sequence). CDR3 region: CASSPGQGQREQYF. CDR3 bases: TGTGCCAGCAGTCCGGGACAGGGGCAGAGGGAGCAGTACTTC.

This clone came up a few times. The V call is TRBV7-9, the J call TRBJ1-2; D call uncertain. The germline CDR1 and CDR2 sequences are SEHNR and FQNEAQ (reference sequence). V lost 1 base, J lost 0 bases, and 9 bases lay in between. The CDR3 has 15 amino acids. CDR3 coding DNA: TGTGCCAGCAGCTTAGTTGGGCAGACTAACTATGGCTACACCTTC. Protein product: CASSLVGQTNYGYTF.

This clone was found once. V and J are TRBV2 and TRBJ2-1, with TRBD1 identical over 9 bases. Germline values: CDR1 SNHLY, CDR2 FYNNEI. CDR3 size: 16 residues. Trimming cost V 5 bases and J 9 bases; bases outside gene matches: 14. The CDR3 reads CASSSGTGLGWAEQFF. The CDR3 coding sequence is TGTGCCAGCAGTAGCGGGACAGGGCTTGGGTGGGCTGAGCAGTTCTTC.

Only one count was recorded for this clone. The rearrangement links TRBV6-5 to TRBJ2-7; D not certain. Germline V lookup: CDR1 MNHEY, CDR2 SVGAGI. V was pared by 2 bases and J by 1 base, with 6 bases between. There are 13 residues in the CDR3. The CDR3 DNA follows: TGTGCCAGCAGTTACGAGCTATCCTACGAGCAGTACTTC. Translated: CASSYELSYEQYF.

The chain couples TRBV5-4 to TRBJ2-7; 7 bases match TRBD1. The CDR3 runs 14 residues. The ends lost 9 bases at V and 0 bases at J; junction bases unmatched: 9. CDR1 is SGHNT and CDR2 is YYREEE in the germline V gene (reference sequence). The CDR3: CATTSGGSSYEQYF. CDR3 bases: TGTGCCACCACGTCAGGGGGTTCCTCCTACGAGCAGTACTTC. Together with reference TRBV5-4 and TRBJ2-7, the CDR3 gives the full variable domain: ETGVTQSPTHLIKTRGQQVTLRCSSQSGHNTVSWYQQALGQGPQFIFQYYREEENGRGNFPPRFSGLQFPNYSSELNVNALELDDSALYLCATTSGGSSYEQYFGPGTRLTVT.

There are a few counts of this clone. The chain uses TRBV6-5 and TRBJ1-5, with D maybe TRBD1 (5 bases). Germline CDR1 and CDR2: MNHEY and SVGAGI. The V end lost 5 bases, the J end lost 6 bases, and 14 bases lay between the germline ends. The CDR3 totals 14 residues. In nucleotides, the CDR3 is TGTGCCAGCAGTCGGCCGGGGGATGGTCAGCCCCAGCATTTT. Translation gives CASSRPGDGQPQHF.

A few counts support this clone. The chain combines TRBV2 with TRBJ2-2; a possible D gene is TRBD1 (6 bases). V lost 6 bases, J lost 3 bases, and 11 bases lay in between. Per the germline V gene, CDR1 is SNHLY and CDR2 is FYNNEI. The CDR3 consists of 14 residues. The chain's CDR3 is CASSLTGHTGELFF. CDR3 DNA: TGTGCCAGCAGCTTGACAGGACACACCGGGGAGCTGTTTTTT.

The gene calls are TRBV11-3 and TRBJ1-1, with D perhaps TRBD1 (5 bases). CDR3 length: 13 amino acids. V gave up 5 bases and J gave up 4 bases, with 11 bases separating them. CDR1 SGHNT and CDR2 YENEEA come from the germline V gene. CDR3 protein: CASSRGGGTEAFF. In DNA, the CDR3 is TGTGCCAGCAGCCGCGGCGGGGGCACTGAAGCTTTCTTT. The full variable domain, with the rest looked up from reference TRBV11-3 and TRBJ1-1, is EAGVVQSPRYKIIEKKQPVAFWCNPISGHNTLYWYLQNLGQGPELLIRYENEEAVDDSQLPKDRFSAERLKGVDSTLKIQPAELGDSAVYLCASSRGGGTEAFFGQGTRLTVV.

This chain joins TRBV5-6 and TRBJ2-5; 9 bases match TRBD2. V trimming: 4 bases; J trimming: 3 bases; junction bases outside the gene matches: 7. CDR1 SGHDT and CDR2 YYEEEE come from the germline V gene. The CDR3 spans 15 residues. CDR3 in amino acids: CASSNSGGAEETQYF. CDR3 DNA sequence: TGTGCCAGCAGCAATAGCGGGGGTGCTGAAGAGACCCAGTACTTC.

A remark on this clone: In the same sample, other DNA sequences code for this CDR3. The J gene is TRBJ2-7, the V gene TRBV5-1, with 7 nucleotides matching TRBD1. The CDR3 is 14 amino acids. Germline V CDR1 and CDR2: SGHRS, YFSETQ. V lost 1 base to trimming and J lost 2 bases; unmatched junction nucleotides: 3. DNA for the CDR3: TGCGCCAGCAGCTTGCCGGGACAGACCTACGAGCAGTACTTC. Translated, it gives CASSLPGQTYEQYF. The variable domain in full, completed from reference TRBV5-1 and TRBJ2-7, reads KAGVTQTPRYLIKTRGQQVTLSCSPISGHRSVSWYQQTPGQGLQFLFEYFSETQRNKGNFPGRFSGRQFSNSRSEMNVSTLELGDSALYLCASSLPGQTYEQYFGPGTRLTVT.

The V and J genes are TRBV5-1 and TRBJ1-5; tentatively, D is TRBD1 (5 bases). The CDR3 runs 15 residues. The V end lost 1 base, the J end lost 2 bases, and 10 bases lay between the germline ends. Per germline, CDR1 SGHRS and CDR2 YFSETQ. CDR3 region: CASSLWGGGNQPQHF. The CDR3 nucleotides are TGCGCCAGCAGCTTGTGGGGCGGGGGCAATCAGCCCCAGCATTTT.

The V and J genes are TRBV9 and TRBJ2-3; 7 nucleotides align to TRBD1. The CDR3 consists of 15 residues. The trim removed 1 base at V and 1 base at J, leaving 3 bases unmatched. Germline CDR1 and CDR2: SGDLS and YYNGEE. CDR3 loop: CASSVNRGGTDTQYF. In nucleotides, the CDR3 is TGTGCCAGCAGCGTAAACAGGGGCGGCACAGATACGCAGTATTTT. Complete variable domain (other parts from reference TRBV9 and TRBJ2-3): DSGVTQTPKHLITATGQRVTLRCSPRSGDLSVYWYQQSLDQGLQFLIQYYNGEERAKGNILERFSAQQFPDLHSELNLSSLELGDSALYFCASSVNRGGTDTQYFGPGTRLTVL.

The chain combines TRBV4-2 with TRBJ1-5; D not certain. The germline CDR1 and CDR2 sequences are LGHNA and YNFKEQ. V lost 3 bases and J 3 bases, leaving 15 bases between the germline ends. CDR3 length equals 16 residues. CDR3 DNA sequence: TGTGCCAGCAGCCACATAGGAGAGGGTTACAATCAGCCCCAGCATTTT. This encodes CASSHIGEGYNQPQHF.

This chain connects TRBV4-1 to TRBJ2-3; 7 nucleotides align to TRBD2. This CDR3 comprises 15 residues. The junction had 4 bases not matched to a gene; V was cut back by 2 bases and J by 2 bases. Germline V gene sequence: CDR1 MGHRA, CDR2 YSYEKL. The CDR3 region has the DNA TGCGCCAGCAGCCAACGTGGACTAGTCACAGATACGCAGTATTTT. Translated, it gives CASSQRGLVTDTQYF.

The V and J genes are TRBV5-4 and TRBJ2-3; a weak D match, TRBD1 (6 bases). This CDR3 spans 18 amino acids. Germline V CDR1 and CDR2: SGHNT, YYREEE (reference sequence). The V and J ends lost 4 bases and 0 bases respectively, with 21 bases between them. The CDR3, as DNA: TGTGCCAGCAGCCTCCTTTTAGAACAGGGCACCAGCACAGATACGCAGTATTTT. Protein: CASSLLLEQGTSTDTQYF.

V is TRBV19 and J is TRBJ1-4, with a weak D call TRBD1 (6 bases). The CDR3 totals 16 residues. Germline values: CDR1 LNHDA, CDR2 SQIVND (reference sequence). The germline V and J ends were trimmed by 6 bases and 5 bases, with 19 bases remaining between them. As DNA, the CDR3 is TGTGCCAGTAGGGAAACATACAGGGCTCGAAATGAAAAACTGTTTTTT. This gives the protein CASRETYRARNEKLFF.

V is TRBV7-9 and J is TRBJ1-2; tentatively, D is TRBD1 (5 bases). The CDR3 spans 17 residues. Germline-derived CDR1 and CDR2 are SEHNR and FQNEAQ (reference sequence). V lost 0 bases to trimming and J lost 1 base, with 15 bases between them. CDR3 loop: CASSLARATLDNYGYTF. The CDR3 nucleotides read TGTGCCAGCAGCTTAGCCAGGGCTACCCTCGATAACTATGGCTACACCTTC.

A few counts support this clone. This chain links TRBV6-1 with TRBJ1-2; perhaps TRBD1 as D (6 bases). V gave up 8 bases and J gave up 6 bases, with 19 bases separating them. Germline CDR1 is MNHNS and CDR2 is SASEGT. The length of the CDR3 is 14 residues. CDR3 DNA sequence: TGTGCCAGCGGGACCGGGACATTCATCGATGGCTACACCTTC. As protein: CASGTGTFIDGYTF.

This rearrangement joins TRBV7-9 to TRBJ2-7; tentative D call: TRBD2 (6 bases). Germline V lookup: CDR1 SEHNR, CDR2 FQNEAQ (reference sequence). V lost 0 bases and J lost 5, with 20 bases in between. The CDR3 length is 17 residues. This CDR3 reads CASSLARELQFADEQYF. The CDR3 nucleotides read TGTGCCAGCAGCTTAGCCCGGGAGCTCCAATTCGCCGACGAGCAGTACTTC.